The clone carrying this TCR beta chain showed up many times. This entry comes from a study of spatial heterogeneity in lung cancer. Between the trimmed V and J ends, which lost 5 bases and 6 bases, there was a span of 14 bases. The CDR3 extends over 13 amino acids. Germline V gene lookup returns CDR1 SGDLS and CDR2 YYNGEE. TCRdb re-called the 5' RACE reads through MiXCR, storing one row per CDR3 protein. The table shows roughly 40,000 distinct CDR3 sequences, with 6.8% occurring only once. Time point noted: sample taken at primary tumor resection. J is TRBJ1-1 and V is TRBV9, with D perhaps TRBD1 (6 bases). The origin of this receptor is a female donor with early-stage non-small cell lung cancer. The source was PBMCs, collected at surgery. The CDR3 DNA is TGTGCCAGCAGGAAGGGGGGAGAGGCTGAAGCTTTCTTT. Protein: CASRKGGEAEAFF.